These 23 T cell receptor beta chains were sequenced from one sample in a study of CD4+ T cells in melanoma. Measured with immunoSEQ multiplex PCR; TCRdb has only the in-frame clones, and not every one. The sample contains over 45,000 clones, over 60% of which appear only once. The sequencing sample was made of tumor tissue. These receptors were obtained from a human donor with melanoma.

The DNA for the CDR3 is TGTGCCAGCAGCGAGACTAGCGGGGCCTGGGAGACCCAGTACTTC. This codes for CASSETSGAWETQYF. The genes are TRBV7-3 and TRBJ2-5; TRBD2 matches at 11 bases. J was trimmed by 5 bases and V by 5 bases; bases with no gene match: 7. Germline V CDR1 and CDR2: SGHTA, FQGTGA. The CDR3 runs to 15 residues.

In its sample, this clone was seen many times. The chain is built from TRBV30 and TRBJ2-7; no reliable D call. Looked up from germline, CDR1 is GTSNPN and CDR2 is SVGIG (reference sequence). CDR3 length: 11 amino acids. Trimming left V 3 bases short and J 1 base short, with 4 bases between. The CDR3 nucleotides read TGTGCCTGGAGGGGGTCCTACGAGCAGTACTTC. Amino acids: CAWRGSYEQYF.

This clone came up once. The J gene is TRBJ1-5, the V gene TRBV28, with D hard to call. The V gene lost 7 bases and the J gene lost 6 bases, with 13 bases spanning the gap. The CDR3 runs 13 residues. Germline CDR1 is MDHEN and CDR2 is SYDVKM. The CDR3 region is CASNPLLSQPQHF. CDR3 sequence (DNA): TGTGCCAGCAATCCTCTCTTGAGTCAGCCCCAGCATTTT.

The chain has TRBV11-2 and TRBJ2-7; D is undetermined. The CDR3 has 15 residues. Germline V gene lookup returns CDR1 SGHAT and CDR2 FQNNGV. Trimming left V 1 base short and J 0 bases short, with 10 bases between. CDR3 sequence reads: CASSLVDLSSYEQYF. DNA of the CDR3: TGTGCCAGCAGCTTAGTAGATCTCAGCTCCTACGAGCAGTACTTC. Complete variable domain (other parts from reference TRBV11-2 and TRBJ2-7): EAGVAQSPRYKIIEKRQSVAFWCNPISGHATLYWYQQILGQGPKLLIQFQNNGVVDDSQLPKDRFSAERLKGVDSTLKIQPAKLEDSAVYLCASSLVDLSSYEQYFGPGTRLTVT.

About this clone itself: This CDR3 is missing its conserved last phenylalanine or tryptophan, likely due to a read error. This chain links TRBV29-1 with TRBJ2-2; unclear D gene. The V end was cut by 4 bases, the J end by 7 bases, with 7 bases between. Germline V gives CDR1 SQVTM, CDR2 ANQGSEA. The CDR3 runs to 11 residues. The CDR3 loop is CSVASVGELFL. DNA of the CDR3: TGCAGCGTTGCTTCGGTCGGGGAGCTGTTTTTA.

This clone was seen a single time. The V gene is TRBV6-5, the J gene TRBJ2-5; 8 bases are a match to TRBD1. Germline V lookup: CDR1 MNHEY, CDR2 SVGAGI. CDR3 length equals 15 residues. The V and J ends lost 0 bases and 5 bases, in that order; junction bases with no gene match: 5. CDR3 sequence reads: CASSYSPGQGETQYF. CDR3 coding DNA: TGTGCCAGCAGTTACTCCCCCGGACAGGGTGAGACCCAGTACTTC.

This clone appeared a few times. The chain links TRBV2 to TRBJ2-5; the match to TRBD2 covers 7 bases. The trim removed 6 bases at V and 2 bases at J, leaving 12 bases unmatched. The CDR3 runs to 16 residues. The germline V gene has CDR1 SNHLY and CDR2 FYNNEI. CDR3 coding DNA: TGTGCCAGCAGCCCCAGACTAGCCCGGGGGCAAGAGACCCAGTACTTC. Protein product: CASSPRLARGQETQYF.

The chain links TRBV7-3 to TRBJ2-6, with D uncertain. Germline loops: CDR1 SGHTA, CDR2 FQGTGA. Trimming removed 5 bases from V and 0 bases from J, with 5 bases in between. The CDR3 has 14 amino acids. The CDR3 DNA follows: TGTGCCAGCAGCGAGTACTCTGGGGCCAACGTCCTGACTTTC. Its protein is CASSEYSGANVLTF.

The table lists this clone with a few counts. V and J are TRBV30 and TRBJ2-1; TRBD2 matches at 13 bases. From germline, CDR1 is GTSNPN and CDR2 SVGIG (reference sequence). This CDR3 has 13 residues. Trimming cost V 7 bases and J 8 bases; bases outside gene matches: 5. The CDR3 nucleotides read TGTGCCTTCACTAGCGGGGGGGCCTATGAGCAGTTCTTC. This translates into CAFTSGGAYEQFF.

In its sample, this clone was seen once. The chain has TRBV4-1 and TRBJ2-1; 10 nucleotides agree with TRBD2. Trimming took 1 base from V and 4 from J; bases not matched to a gene: 7. This CDR3 contains 17 residues. Germline V CDR1 and CDR2: MGHRA, YSYEKL. Here the CDR3 DNA reads TGCGCCAGCAGCCAAGCCATAGCGGGGGGACCTTACAATGAGCAGTTCTTC. Amino acids: CASSQAIAGGPYNEQFF.

The chain has TRBV13 and TRBJ2-1, with 8 positions matching TRBD2. CDR1 and CDR2 (germline): PRHDT, FYEKMQ (reference sequence). This CDR3 region has 15 residues. V lost 8 bases to trimming and J lost 0 bases; unmatched junction nucleotides: 6. CDR3 amino acids: CASSAGAGSYNEQFF. The CDR3 nucleotides read TGTGCCAGCTCAGCGGGGGCGGGCTCCTACAATGAGCAGTTCTTC.

The chain has TRBV6-5 and TRBJ1-6; D is uncertain. The CDR3 covers 14 residues. The germline V gene encodes CDR1 MNHEY and CDR2 SVGAGI. V was clipped by 2 bases and J by 3 bases, with 5 bases between them. The CDR3 DNA reads as TGTGCCAGCAGTTACGGGAGCTATAATTCACCCCTCCACTTT. It yields the protein CASSYGSYNSPLHF.

J is TRBJ2-5 and V is TRBV11-2; TRBD2 matches at 12 bases. The CDR3 totals 18 residues. Germline CDR1 and CDR2: SGHAT and FQNNGV. Germline trimming cut 0 bases from V and 7 bases from J; bases unmatched to any gene: 12. The CDR3 nucleotides are TGTGCCAGCAGCTTAGATCGGGCTAGCGGGGGGGCGCTCGGGACCCAGTACTTC. This gives the protein CASSLDRASGGALGTQYF. Full variable domain (remainder filled in from reference TRBV11-2 and TRBJ2-5): EAGVAQSPRYKIIEKRQSVAFWCNPISGHATLYWYQQILGQGPKLLIQFQNNGVVDDSQLPKDRFSAERLKGVDSTLKIQPAKLEDSAVYLCASSLDRASGGALGTQYFGPGTRLLVL.

The chain joins TRBV30 to TRBJ1-5; 10 bases align to TRBD1. Germline V gene data show CDR1 as GTSNPN and CDR2 as SVGIG (reference sequence). This CDR3 comprises 14 residues. The V gene end was trimmed by 8 bases and the J gene end by 4 bases; junction bases not matched to a gene: 8. CDR3 coding DNA: TGTGCCCTAACGCGGACAGGGGGAAATCAGCCCCAGCATTTT. Amino acids: CALTRTGGNQPQHF.

V and J are TRBV5-1 and TRBJ2-1; D ambiguous. The ends were cut back, 5 bases at V and 10 bases at J, with 10 bases in the middle. Per the germline V gene, CDR1 is SGHRS and CDR2 is YFSETQ. The CDR3 has 11 residues. The chain's CDR3 is CASSWELEQFF. As DNA, the CDR3 is TGCGCCAGCAGTTGGGAACTCGAGCAGTTCTTC.

This clone was seen a few times. V is TRBV27 and J is TRBJ2-1, with 11 bases fitting TRBD2. CDR1 MNHEY and CDR2 SMNVEV come from the germline V gene (reference sequence). The CDR3 is made up of 17 amino acids. After removal of 4 bases from V and 0 bases from J, the junction contained 5 bases not matched to a gene. The CDR3 here is CASSWASGGLSYNEQFF. Written as DNA, the CDR3 is TGTGCCAGCAGTTGGGCTAGCGGGGGGCTCTCCTACAATGAGCAGTTCTTC.

The DNA of the CDR3 is TGTGCCAGCAGCGTAGGACAGTCCTACGAGCAGTACTTC. Its protein is CASSVGQSYEQYF. V and J are TRBV9 and TRBJ2-7; possibly TRBD1 for D (5 bases). Germline V gene lookup returns CDR1 SGDLS and CDR2 YYNGEE. The CDR3 covers 13 residues. Trimming pared 0 bases from V and 1 base from J, leaving 5 bases between.

V usage is TRBV6-5 and J usage is TRBJ1-5; D remains ambiguous. This CDR3 is built from 12 residues. The germline gives CDR1 MNHEY, CDR2 SVGAGI. V lost 8 bases, J lost 4 bases, and 9 bases lay in between. CDR3 nucleotides: TGTGCCAGCTCCGCGGGAAATCAGCCCCAGCATTTT. Translated: CASSAGNQPQHF.

The genes are TRBV29-1 and TRBJ1-5; D call uncertain. V dropped 8 bases and J dropped 3 bases, with 14 bases sitting between them. Germline values: CDR1 SQVTM, CDR2 ANQGSEA. The CDR3 is 13 amino acids. The CDR3 protein is CSWSPGFNQPQHF. The CDR3, as DNA: TGCAGCTGGTCACCGGGCTTCAATCAGCCCCAGCATTTT.

The V gene is TRBV6-6, the J gene TRBJ1-3, with D uncertain. Germline assignment: CDR1 MNHNY and CDR2 SVGAGI (reference sequence). V gave up 0 bases and J gave up 1 base, with 10 bases separating them. The CDR3 length is 16 residues. CDR3 in amino acids: CASSYSNGPSGNTIYF. In DNA, the CDR3 is TGTGCCAGCAGTTACTCGAATGGTCCTTCTGGAAACACCATATATTTT.

The V gene is TRBV5-4, the J gene TRBJ2-5, with TRBD2 matching over 8 bases. With 0 bases clipped from V and 7 bases from J, the junction kept 8 bases outside the gene matches. Germline V gene sequence: CDR1 SGHNT, CDR2 YYREEE (reference sequence). The CDR3 length is 15 residues. CDR3 region: CASSLVGGDKATQYF. Here the CDR3 DNA reads TGTGCCAGCAGCTTGGTCGGGGGGGACAAGGCGACCCAGTACTTC.

The V call is TRBV29-1, the J call TRBJ2-1; D is perhaps TRBD1 or TRBD2 (6 bases each). The V gene's germline CDR1 is SQVTM and CDR2 ANQGSEA. The CDR3 is 15 residues long. Trimming took 5 bases from V and 4 from J, leaving 18 bases between them. CDR3 in amino acids: CSVPPQGRKYNEQFF. As DNA, the CDR3 is TGCAGCGTTCCACCTCAGGGGAGGAAGTACAATGAGCAGTTCTTC.

The gene calls are TRBV7-9 and TRBJ2-7; no firm D call. CDR1 is SEHNR and CDR2 is FQNEAQ in the germline V gene (reference sequence). The length of the CDR3 is 13 residues. V lost 4 bases and J 2 bases, leaving 9 bases between the germline ends. CDR3 in DNA: TGTGCCAGCAGCTCCTCGGCGGCCTACGAGCAGTACTTC. It is translated as CASSSSAAYEQYF.